The sample holds many counts of the clone carrying this T cell receptor (beta chain). Its antigen is undetermined. This specimen belongs to a study of spatial heterogeneity in lung cancer. The CDR3 has 16 amino acids. Trimming stripped 3 bases from V and 0 bases from J, with 12 bases between. Looked up from germline, CDR1 is LNHDA and CDR2 is SQIVND (reference sequence). Findings and limits, study-wide: There were more appearances of ubiquitous expanded tumor TCRs in blood at resection than at follow-up.

TCRdb itself ran the 5' RACE reads through MiXCR, one entry per CDR3 protein. The repertoire consists of around 45,000 distinct CDR3 sequences, with about 11% occurring once and the leading ten covering around 42%. The sample's time point: sample taken at primary tumor resection. Tumor, nontumor lung or frozen PBMC supplied whole RNA that was sequenced unsorted. Patients with untreated early-stage non-small cell lung cancer, numbering 72, were the donors. This material consisted of PBMCs, taken at surgery. The genes are TRBV19 and TRBJ1-3; D remains ambiguous. This TCR came from a female donor with early-stage non-small cell lung cancer. As DNA, the CDR3 is TGTGCCAGTAGTATGCGGCGGACCAACTCTGGAAACACCATATATTTT. It translates to CASSMRRTNSGNTIYF.